The T cell receptor beta chain under discussion was sequenced for a study of Tregs in tolerant kidney transplant recipients (dated by TCRdb to about 2019). Background on the whole study: TCRbeta sequencing was used in the study to identify donor-specific regulatory T cells before combined kidney and bone marrow transplantation, and the identified cells were then tracked after transplant. General study outcomes and caveats: For some patients, the PCR primers changed as time went on, which meant samples from those patients could not be compared with one another at the nucleotide level. Donor-specific Treg expansion exceeded global Treg expansion in tolerant patients, suggesting antigen-driven rather than nonspecific expansion. Because the study included only a small number of patients, the results must be confirmed in larger populations and under other immunosuppression protocols. The most biologically relevant and donor-specific TCRbeta repertoire appeared to be identified by expanding Tregs with activated donor B cells. Biological reproducibility was not directly addressed, though technical replication error appeared minimal.

The germline V gene sets CDR1 to SGHTA and CDR2 to FQGNSA. The CDR3 numbers 12 residues from cysteine through phenylalanine. Left in the record is the CDR3 DNA by itself, 36 bases read in frame from the first base. V is pared back by 2 bases and J by 6 bases, with 8 bases lying between the germline termini. Genomic DNA was extracted from sorted cells with the QIAGEN DNeasy Blood and Tissue Kit for TCRbeta CDR3 sequencing. High-throughput TCRbeta CDR3 sequencing, which included PCR amplification with bias correction and internal controls, was done commercially through immunoSEQ. For the original study's pipeline: A unique productive TCRbeta sequence was defined by the CDR3 nucleotide sequence when primers matched, and otherwise by the CDR3 amino acid sequence together with the Vbeta and Jbeta genes. To correct for sorting error, sequences found in more than one sorted population at a frequency ratio of 2:1 or less were discarded, and the remaining shared sequences were assigned to the population with the higher frequency. Sequences were defined as donor-reactive when expanded at least 5-fold in CFSE-low cells versus unstimulated cells and present at a frequency of at least 0.01% in CFSE-low cells. Repertoire divergence was quantified by Jensen-Shannon divergence using the top 100 TCRbeta sequences ranked by frequency. When a sample had multiple sequencing runs, each run was corrected for sorting error separately and the runs were then pooled. TCRdb re-hosts the immuneACCESS table, in-frame sequences only. Its copies lack some clones; in the studies checked, an unresolved V gene accounts for under half of them, and the cause for the rest is not known. V, J and clone size reflect that table, while D and trimming were determined from the DNA. The table for this sample lists tens of thousands of clones; about 89% of them were counted only once. 3.8% of the sample goes to the ten largest clones.

This clone was recorded once. The antigen it binds to is not known. The input lacks base qualities; no much larger clone sits a single base away. The time point label corresponds to: 6 months after combined kidney and bone marrow transplant. The transplants used related donors along with nonmyeloablative bone marrow transplantation, and in the human trials mixed chimerism was transient. Unstimulated Tregs (CD4+CD25+CD127-), CD4+ non-Tregs (CD4+CD25-), CD4 and CD8 cells were FACS-sorted from thawed PBMCs. The patients were 4 recipients of combined kidney and bone marrow transplants from the ITN036ST trial, and samples were available only for these trial subjects. Healthy control blood was separated into PBMCs by Ficoll density gradient and cryopreserved, and patient PBMCs were collected both before and after transplant.

The chain is encoded by TRBV7-2 joined to TRBJ2-7; a weak D assignment points to TRBD1 (6 bases agree). The sequence was collected from a human patient who received a combined kidney and bone marrow transplant. After a transplant, some T cells may have been passed on by the graft donor. Sequenced here: CD4+ T cells from blood (PBMCs), sampled 6 months after the transplant. The nucleotide sequence reads as follows: TGTGCCAGCAGCTTAAGGGGGAGCGAGCAGTACTTC. It translates to CASSLRGSEQYF.